This T cell receptor (beta chain) was found in a study of blood T cell repertoires in COVID-19. Across the study: Donors in the United States, Italy and Spain gave samples during acute or convalescent COVID-19. Nucleic acid was either cDNA or gDNA, and it came from T cells, B-cell-depleted T cells, or PBMCs.

Trimming left V 2 bases short and J 5 bases short, with 12 bases between. Germline V lookup: CDR1 GTSNPN, CDR2 SVGIG (reference sequence). This CDR3 comprises 14 residues. As handled by the study authors: Reference gene primer amplification in the assay estimated nucleated cell counts. The protocol was immunoSEQ multiplex PCR, while the TCRdb copy is restricted to in-frame clones and leaves out a portion. V and J calls and clone size follow that table, whereas D and trimming were derived from the DNA. The data hold around 240,000 clones, with 80% to 90% observed a single time. The receptor comes from a woman between 40 and 55 years old who had recovered from COVID-19. The sequenced sample was peripheral blood. J is TRBJ2-2 and V is TRBV30, with TRBD1 as a possible D gene (5 bases). Here the CDR3 DNA reads TGTGCCTGGAGTAAAGGGGAAGGGACCGGGGAGCTGTTTTTT. It encodes CAWSKGEGTGELFF.